The T cell receptor beta chain described here comes from a study of blood T cell repertoires in COVID-19. Study information: Collection of acute and convalescent COVID-19 samples took place in the United States, Italy and Spain.

Germline V gives CDR1 SEHNR, CDR2 FQNEAQ (reference sequence). The V end lost 5 bases, the J end lost 4 bases, and 12 bases lay between the germline ends. The CDR3 totals 14 residues. The method was immunoSEQ multiplex PCR; TCRdb's version includes in-frame clones alone and lacks a portion of them. Of about 210,000 clones in the sample, about 84% were seen once. This clone appeared once. Sample: PBMCs or T cells enriched from blood (not recorded which). The chain couples TRBV7-9 to TRBJ2-1, with unresolved D. This TCR derives from a man in his thirties or forties with acute COVID-19. For the CDR3, the DNA is TGTGCCAGCAGCCTTTTTGTGGAGTACAATGAGCAGTTCTTC. It translates to CASSLFVEYNEQFF.